Sequencing of this T cell receptor beta chain was carried out in a study of cytomegalovirus exposure and HLA in healthy donors. This CDR3 is 19 amino acids long. Per germline, CDR1 SGDLS and CDR2 YYNGEE. After removal of 0 bases from V and 2 bases from J, the junction contained 12 bases not matched to a gene. 13 Jbeta primers and 60 Vbeta primers were used for the PCR. Assay: immunoSEQ multiplex PCR; the TCRdb copy retains only in-frame clones and omits some. The sample records 110,000 or so clones, 74% being singletons. This clone was found a few times. As yet, its antigen is unknown. These donors, healthy bone marrow donors, were studied. Nominally healthy donors were sampled, though unrecorded immune exposures were likely. General study points: Across donors, sequencing depth was assumed by presence/absence analyses to be roughly uniform. A later analysis linked fewer than 20,000 TCR beta sequences to HLA alleles at 0.05 false discovery rate.

The rearrangement uses TRBV9 and TRBJ2-5, with TRBD2 matching 11 bases. The source material was PBMCs. The receptor's source is a woman aged 35 to 49 in good health and CMV-seropositive. The CDR3 nucleotides read TGTGCCAGCAGCGTAGAGGGAGGGGGACTAGCGGAAACACAAGAGACCCAGTACTTC. The encoded protein is CASSVEGGGLAETQETQYF.